A selection of T cell receptor beta chains follows, all from one sample in a study of siplizumab effects on memory and regulatory T cells. Sequencing was performed with immunoSEQ multiplex PCR; in TCRdb, only in-frame clones are kept and a portion is missing. The sample lists around 87,000 clones; just under 90% were seen once. Sequencing was carried out using CD4+ T cells sorted from blood. Receptors originate from a human donor in good health. CDR3s include the opening cysteine and the closing phenylalanine or tryptophan. The order of the fields is clone size, J gene, D gene, V gene, CDR3 length, CDR3 protein, CDR3 DNA. A D gene is named only where the DNA matches it firmly. Clone size appears in some rows only: once, few, many, or a class for an expanded clone.

NA | TRBJ1-4 | TRBD1 | TRBV6-5 | 14 | CASSYDRGGGKLFF | TGTGCCAGCAGTTACGACAGGGGAGGAGGAAAACTGTTTTTT
NA | TRBJ2-3 | NA | TRBV5-4 | 16 | CASSLAGSPSTDTQYF | TGTGCCAGCAGCTTGGCTGGGTCACCTAGCACAGATACGCAGTATTTT
NA | TRBJ1-1 | NA | TRBV21-1 | 14 | CASEGLLKGTEAFF | TGTGCCAGCGAAGGCCTCCTAAAGGGGACTGAAGCTTTCTTT
NA | TRBJ1-4 | NA | TRBV27 | 15 | CASSSRGRYREKLFF | TGTGCCAGCAGTTCTCGGGGGCGATATCGTGAAAAACTGTTTTTT
few | TRBJ2-5 | TRBD2 | TRBV27 | 17 | CASSLIGSGMVRETQYF | TGTGCCAGCAGTTTAATCGGTAGCGGGATGGTGCGCGAGACCCAGTACTTC
NA | TRBJ1-4 | NA | TRBV6-6 | 15 | CASSYRGEANEKLFF | TGTGCCAGCAGTTACAGGGGCGAGGCTAATGAAAAACTGTTTTTT
NA | TRBJ1-1 | TRBD1 | TRBV4-2 | 14 | CASSPRQGNTEAFF | TGTGCCAGCAGCCCCCGACAGGGGAACACTGAAGCTTTCTTT
NA | TRBJ2-7 | NA | TRBV7-2 | 14 | CASKVWDDAYEQYF | TGTGCCAGCAAAGTTTGGGACGACGCCTACGAGCAGTACTTC
once | TRBJ1-2 | NA | TRBV6-1 | 13 | CASREIQGHGYTF | TGTGCCAGCAGGGAAATCCAGGGCCATGGCTACACCTTC
NA | TRBJ2-7 | TRBD2 | TRBV30 | 13 | CAWSRGLGYEQYF | TGTGCCTGGAGTAGGGGACTAGGCTACGAGCAGTACTTC
NA | TRBJ1-1 | NA | TRBV10-3 | 14 | CAIRWDTRNTEAFF | TGTGCCATCAGATGGGACACCCGGAACACTGAAGCTTTCTTT
NA | TRBJ2-2 | TRBD2 | TRBV5-1 | 17 | CASSWSSGPRGTGELFF | TGCGCCAGCAGCTGGTCTAGCGGGCCCAGGGGCACCGGGGAGCTGTTTTTT
NA | TRBJ2-7 | TRBD1 | TRBV19 | 14 | CASSIRTGSYEQYF | TGTGCCAGTAGTATACGGACAGGCTCCTACGAGCAGTACTTC
NA | TRBJ2-3 | NA | TRBV29-1 | 13 | CSVFLYRTDTQYF | TGCAGCGTTTTCCTTTACAGGACAGATACGCAGTATTTT
NA | TRBJ2-2 | NA | TRBV18 | 16 | CASSPLQGRSTGELFF | TGTGCCAGCTCACCACTCCAGGGACGTAGCACCGGGGAGCTGTTTTTT
NA | TRBJ1-2 | NA | TRBV7-2 | 13 | CASSPGRSYGYTF | TGTGCCAGCAGCCCGGGACGGAGCTATGGCTACACCTTC
NA | TRBJ2-1 | TRBD1 | TRBV5-1 | 14 | CASNDRATYNEQFF | TGCGCCAGCAACGACAGGGCAACTTACAATGAGCAGTTCTTC
few | TRBJ2-5 | NA | TRBV7-2 | 13 | CASSRGGGETQYF | TGTGCCAGCAGCCGCGGCGGTGGAGAGACCCAGTACTTC
NA | TRBJ1-4 | TRBD1 | TRBV4-2 | 15 | CASSPPGQANEKLFF | TGTGCCAGCAGCCCACCGGGACAGGCGAATGAAAAACTGTTTTTT
NA | TRBJ2-1 | NA | TRBV14 | 15 | CASSQLRNPSVEQFF | TGTGCCAGCAGCCAGTTGCGGAATCCCTCGGTTGAGCAGTTCTTC
once | TRBJ2-7 | NA | TRBV18 | 16 | CASSPSGGGGTYEQYF | TGTGCCAGCTCACCTAGTGGCGGAGGGGGGACCTACGAGCAGTACTTC
NA | TRBJ1-1 | NA | TRBV4-1 | 13 | CASSQGANTEAFF | TGCGCCAGCAGCCAAGGGGCAAACACTGAAGCTTTCTTT
NA | TRBJ2-7 | TRBD1 | TRBV28 | 15 | CASSLSGTGGYEQYF | TGTGCCAGCAGTTTATCGGGGACAGGGGGCTACGAGCAGTACTTC
NA | TRBJ2-2 | NA | TRBV14 | 14 | CASSQDRDTGELFF | TGTGCCAGCAGCCAAGATAGGGACACCGGGGAGCTGTTTTTT
NA | TRBJ2-5 | TRBD2 | TRBV30 | 13 | CAWGGRGTETQYF | TGTGCCTGGGGTGGGCGGGGGACAGAGACCCAGTACTTC
NA | TRBJ1-1 | NA | TRBV5-1 | 16 | CASSFGHGFTSAEAFF | TGCGCCAGCAGCTTCGGACACGGTTTTACTAGCGCTGAAGCTTTCTTT
NA | TRBJ1-2 | NA | TRBV7-9 | 15 | CASGSGSQSYYGYTF | TGTGCCAGCGGCTCGGGGAGCCAATCTTACTATGGCTACACCTTC
NA | TRBJ1-2 | NA | TRBV5-6 | 16 | CASSFRPGQGYYGYTF | TGTGCCAGCAGCTTCAGGCCGGGGCAGGGGTACTATGGCTACACCTTC
NA | TRBJ2-7 | NA | TRBV6-1 | 11 | CASSELYEQYF | TGTGCCAGCAGTGAACTCTACGAGCAGTACTTC
NA | TRBJ2-7 | TRBD2 | TRBV19 | 15 | CASSVRLAGHYEQYF | TGTGCCAGTAGTGTCCGACTAGCGGGACATTACGAGCAGTACTTC
NA | TRBJ1-5 | NA | TRBV19 | 14 | CASQTGQGPRPQHF | TGTGCCAGCCAGACTGGGCAGGGTCCCCGGCCCCAGCATTTT
once | TRBJ2-3 | NA | TRBV6-4 | 15 | CASSQGLGSTDTQYF | TGTGCCAGCAGCCAGGGACTGGGAAGCACAGATACGCAGTATTTT
NA | TRBJ1-1 | NA | TRBV6-5 | 14 | CASSSRAGNTEAFF | TGTGCCAGCAGCTCCAGGGCCGGGAACACTGAAGCTTTCTTT
NA | TRBJ2-1 | TRBD2 | TRBV4-1 | 17 | CASSQDESGSSYNEQFF | TGCGCCAGCAGCCAAGATGAAAGCGGGAGCTCCTACAATGAGCAGTTCTTC
NA | TRBJ2-2 | TRBD1 | TRBV18 | 17 | CASSRPQGATNTGELFF | TGTGCCAGCTCAAGACCGCAGGGGGCCACGAACACCGGGGAGCTGTTTTTT
NA | TRBJ1-1 | NA | TRBV28 | 12 | CASSLSSTEAFF | TGTGCCAGCAGTTTATCAAGCACTGAAGCTTTCTTT
NA | TRBJ1-5 | TRBD1 | TRBV19 | 18 | CASRTGTGGFSGGQPQHF | TGTGCCAGTAGAACCGGGACAGGGGGATTCTCGGGTGGTCAGCCCCAGCATTTT
NA | TRBJ1-5 | NA | TRBV6-5 | 15 | CASSYGRGFGQPQHF | TGTGCCAGCAGTTACGGCAGGGGTTTCGGTCAGCCCCAGCATTTT
NA | TRBJ2-7 | NA | TRBV29-1 | 13 | CSAFRDRAGEQYF | TGCAGCGCCTTCCGGGATAGGGCGGGTGAGCAGTACTTC
once | TRBJ2-1 | TRBD2 | TRBV12-5 | 20 | CASGLGGTSGTFRAYNEQFF | TGTGCTAGTGGTTTGGGCGGGACTAGCGGGACCTTCCGGGCCTACAATGAGCAGTTCTTC
NA | TRBJ1-5 | NA | TRBV18 | 13 | CASSRSDNQPQHF | TGTGCCAGCTCACGGTCAGACAATCAGCCCCAGCATTTT
NA | TRBJ2-7 | NA | TRBV12-5 | 12 | CASGLVGAEQYF | TGTGCTAGTGGTTTGGTGGGGGCCGAGCAGTACTTC
few | TRBJ2-1 | TRBD2 | TRBV7-3 | 12 | CASSLGAGEKFF | TGTGCCAGCAGCTTAGGGGCGGGAGAAAAGTTCTTC
NA | TRBJ1-5 | TRBD1 | TRBV19 | 14 | CASSRGQGSWPQHF | TGTGCCAGTAGTAGAGGACAGGGTTCATGGCCCCAGCATTTT
NA | TRBJ2-5 | NA | TRBV30 | 13 | CAWSAGVFETQYF | TGTGCCTGGAGTGCTGGGGTGTTCGAGACCCAGTACTTC
NA | TRBJ2-7 | NA | TRBV15 | 15 | CATSRDRVGSYEQYF | TGTGCCACCAGCAGAGACCGAGTGGGGTCCTACGAGCAGTACTTC
NA | TRBJ1-5 | TRBD1 | TRBV5-6 | 17 | CASSFRTGRSSNQPQHF | TGTGCCAGCAGCTTCAGGACAGGGCGTAGTAGCAATCAGCCCCAGCATTTT
NA | TRBJ2-1 | NA | TRBV19 | 15 | CASSLDASSYNEQFF | TGTGCCAGTAGTTTGGACGCAAGCTCCTACAATGAGCAGTTCTTC
NA | TRBJ2-3 | NA | TRBV11-3 | 15 | CASSLEGGRTDTQYF | TGTGCCAGCAGCTTAGAGGGGGGGCGGACAGATACGCAGTATTTT
once | TRBJ2-7 | NA | TRBV2 | 14 | CASRYGDVSYEQYF | TGTGCCAGCAGGTACGGGGACGTGTCATACGAGCAGTACTTC
once | TRBJ2-2 | NA | TRBV5-1 | 16 | CASSLETGRLTGELFF | TGCGCCAGCAGCTTGGAAACTGGGAGGCTCACCGGGGAGCTGTTTTTT
NA | TRBJ2-7 | TRBD1 | TRBV4-1 | 15 | CASSHRTGNSYEQYF | TGCGCCAGCAGCCATCGGACAGGGAATTCCTACGAGCAGTACTTC